This entry describes one T cell receptor (beta chain). Per the germline V gene, CDR1 is MGHDK and CDR2 is SYGVNS. The CDR3 runs to 15 residues. Trimming took off 7 bases at V and 5 bases at J, with 20 bases between the two ends. TCRdb's table, derived via immunoSEQ multiplex PCR, lists solely in-frame clones and lacks some. The sample holds about 250,000 clones, about four fifths seen once. The sample belongs to a study of blood T cell repertoires in COVID-19. The study drew participants aged roughly 18 to 89 years from about two dozen US areas. This receptor was taken from a man between 40 and 49 years old who had been exposed to COVID-19. The chain links TRBV25-1 to TRBJ1-1; weak D call: TRBD1 (6 bases). What was sequenced was PBMCs or T cells enriched from blood (not recorded which). DNA for the CDR3: TGTGCCAGCAAAGGGGGAGACGCCGGTGGGACTGAAGCTTTCTTT. It codes for CASKGGDAGGTEAFF.